This TCR beta chain was captured in a study of cytomegalovirus exposure and HLA in healthy donors. Amplification used 60 Vbeta primers and 13 Jbeta primers. The protocol was immunoSEQ multiplex PCR, while the TCRdb copy is restricted to in-frame clones and leaves out a portion. Counted here are 110,000 or so clones, about 81% occurring once; the ten biggest clones make up 2% to 2.5%. This CDR3 contains 11 residues. The V and J ends lost 5 bases and 5 bases respectively, with 9 bases between them. Looked up from germline, CDR1 is DFQATT and CDR2 is SNEGSKA (reference sequence). Regarding the study as a whole: Rare TCR sequences dominated, though some public TCRs recurred in many donors. Presence/absence analyses supposed approximately even sequencing depth among donors. As a later analysis showed, a missense DCLRE1C variant was linked to trimming of TCR beta V- and J-genes.

This clone was counted only a few times. The target antigen is unknown. This rearrangement joins TRBV20-1 to TRBJ2-5; D may be TRBD2 (6 bases). This clonotype originated in a man aged 30-40 years in good health and CMV-seronegative. Sequencing input: PBMCs. CDR3 protein: CSAVGGETQYF. As DNA, the CDR3 is TGCAGTGCTGTTGGGGGGGAGACCCAGTACTTC.